This entry lists 16 T cell receptor beta chains sequenced from one sample in a study of T cells in Graves' hyperthyroidism and ophthalmopathy (dated by TCRdb to between 2018 and 2021). The method was multiplex PCR. The instrument given in TCRdb is Illumina HiSeq 2000. TCR beta CDR3 regions were amplified from RNA transcripts. For the first round of RT-PCR on the TCR CDR3, the HTBI primer set was used together with the Qiagen OneStep RT-PCR kit. TCRdb handled the public reads itself, with Q25 trimming in fastp and clone calling in MiXCR, and kept productive beta chains. Each record represents a unique CDR3 protein, reported with the most common genes and DNA among its rows. A total of hundreds of thousands of distinct CDR3 sequences appear in this sample, around 21% of them only once. The top ten clonotypes cover roughly 30% of the sample. Sequencing input: blood. The receptors were gathered from a young man with Graves' ophthalmopathy.

V is TRBV11-2 and J is TRBJ2-4, with TRBD2 matching over 9 bases. Trimming at V came to 2 bases and at J to 0 bases, leaving 20 bases not matched to a gene. Looked up from germline, CDR1 is SGHAT and CDR2 is FQNNGV. This CDR3 has 22 residues. CDR3 sequence: CASSLHPLQREAPALAKNIQYF. The CDR3 region has the DNA TGTGCCAGCAGCTTACACCCGCTCCAGCGGGAGGCCCCGGCTCTAGCCAAAAACATTCAGTACTTC.

A few counts support this clonotype. The chain is built from TRBV6-2 or TRBV6-3 and TRBJ2-1; TRBD2 matches 14 bases. Germline V gene data show CDR1 as MNHEY and CDR2 as SVGEGT. V lost 9 bases, J lost 5 bases, and 12 bases stayed unmatched. The length of the CDR3 is 17 residues. CDR3 DNA: TGTGCCAGGAGGGGACTAGCGGGAGTAATTTGGCACAATGAGCAGTTCTTC. Protein sequence: CARRGLAGVIWHNEQFF.

This clonotype has ten or more counts. V gene TRBV12-3 or TRBV12-4 combines with J gene TRBJ2-1, with D uncertain. The CDR3 has 15 residues. Trimming took 1 base from V and 0 from J, leaving 7 bases between them. For the CDR3, the DNA is TGTGCCAGCAGTTTAGGATCCAGCTCCTACAATGAGCAGTTCTTC. Protein sequence: CASSLGSSSYNEQFF.

This clonotype was found once. The chain links TRBV7-2 to TRBJ1-6; D is unresolved. CDR1 is SGHTA, CDR2 FQGNSA, per germline. V gave up 7 bases and J gave up 14 bases, with 15 bases separating them. The CDR3 covers 12 residues. The CDR3 region has the DNA TGTGCCAGCACCCCCGGCTACGAGGCCCTCCACTTT. Its protein product is CASTPGYEALHF. The full variable domain, its missing parts supplied by reference TRBV7-2 and TRBJ1-6, is GAGVSQSPSNKVTEKGKDVELRCDPISGHTALYWYRQSLGQGLEFLIYFQGNSAPDKSGLPSDRFSAERTGGSVSTLTIQRTQQEDSAVYLCASTPGYEALHFGNGTRLTVT.

J is TRBJ2-2 and V is TRBV12-3 or TRBV12-4; possibly TRBD2 for D (6 bases). The V and J ends lost 3 bases and 4 bases respectively, with 12 bases between them. This CDR3 comprises 15 residues. The CDR3 loop is CASSFLAEVTGELFF. CDR3 DNA sequence: TGTGCCAGCAGTTTTTTAGCGGAGGTCACCGGGGAGCTGTTTTTT.

This clonotype was picked up a small number of times. CDR3: CASSPRRAGELFF. The CDR3 DNA reads TGCGCCAGCAGCCCCCGCAGGGCCGGGGAGCTGTTTTTT. The chain recombines TRBV4-1 with TRBJ2-2; D possibly corresponds to TRBD1 (5 bases). V shed 4 bases and J shed 6 bases, with 9 bases lying between them. The CDR3 runs to 13 residues. CDR1 and CDR2 (germline): MGHRA, YSYEKL.

The chain links TRBV7-8 to TRBJ2-7, with D perhaps given as TRBD1 or TRBD2 (5 bases each). The V gene lost 5 bases and the J gene lost 6 bases, with 14 bases spanning the gap. Germline CDR1 and CDR2: SGHVS and FQNEAQ. The CDR3 length is 13 residues. The CDR3 DNA is TGTGCCAGCAGCATTAACCCGGGGCCCGAGCAGTACTTC. Translating it yields CASSINPGPEQYF.

The rearrangement uses TRBV15 and TRBJ2-2; D ambiguous. The CDR3 is made up of 15 amino acids. Germline V gene sequence: CDR1 LNHNV, CDR2 YYDKDF (reference sequence). Trimming left V 0 bases short and J 8 bases short, with 13 bases between. This CDR3 is CATSRDVVGTGELFF. The CDR3 DNA sequence: TGTGCCACCAGCAGAGATGTCGTGGGAACAGGGGAGCTGTTTTTT.

V is TRBV11-2 and J is TRBJ2-3, with 10 bases that match TRBD1. CDR3 length: 15 residues. Germline CDR1 reads SGHAT; CDR2 reads FQNNGV. Unmatched junction bases numbered 6, after V lost 4 bases and J lost 5 bases. As DNA, the CDR3 is TGTGCCAGCAGCTCGAGGGGACAGGGGAGAGATACGCAGTATTTT. It specifies CASSSRGQGRDTQYF.

The chain uses TRBV11-1 and TRBJ2-7; perhaps TRBD1 as D (5 bases). Trimming shortened V by 5 bases and J by 3 bases, and 8 bases separated the two germline ends. CDR1 SGHAT and CDR2 FQDESV come from the germline V gene (reference sequence). The CDR3 runs 12 residues. CDR3 DNA sequence: TGTGCCAGCAGCGAAGGGGACTACGAGCAGTACTTC. Its translation is CASSEGDYEQYF.

The chain carries TRBV29-1 and TRBJ2-1; 16 bases line up with TRBD2. V was pared by 7 bases and J by 0 bases, with 15 bases of the junction left unmatched. The CDR3 consists of 20 residues. Germline CDR1 SQVTM, CDR2 ANQGSEA. This chain's CDR3 is CSAKGLAGGPLAYSYNEQFF. Written as DNA, the CDR3 is TGCAGCGCAAAGGGACTAGCGGGAGGGCCCCTCGCTTACTCCTACAATGAGCAGTTCTTC.

This clonotype has a handful of counts. The V and J genes are TRBV7-2 and TRBJ2-2, with TRBD2 matching 8 bases. Germline V lookup: CDR1 SGHTA, CDR2 FQGNSA. Trimming at V came to 10 bases and at J to 2 bases, leaving 12 bases not matched to a gene. The length of the CDR3 is 16 residues. CDR3 amino acids: CAIPTAGGPNTGELFF. The CDR3, as DNA: TGTGCCATTCCGACCGCGGGAGGACCCAACACCGGGGAGCTGTTTTTT.

The chain joins TRBV12-5 to TRBJ1-5; the match to TRBD1 covers 10 bases. V shed 6 bases, J shed 7 bases, and the junction held 18 bases outside the gene matches. The CDR3 contains 18 residues. The V gene's germline CDR1 is LGHNT and CDR2 FRNRAP. The CDR3 spells CASGKPWDRGSSGQPQHF. In DNA, the CDR3 is TGTGCTAGTGGCAAGCCTTGGGACAGGGGAAGCTCTGGCCAGCCCCAGCATTTT. Based on the CDR3 plus reference TRBV12-5 and TRBJ1-5, the full variable domain is DARVTQTPRHKVTEMGQEVTMRCQPILGHNTVFWYRQTMMQGLELLAYFRNRAPLDDSGMPKDRFSAEMPDATLATLKIQPSEPRDSAVYFCASGKPWDRGSSGQPQHFGDGTRLSIL.

The gene calls are TRBV5-6 and TRBJ2-2; 9 nucleotides line up with TRBD1. The junction had 9 bases not matched to a gene; V was cut back by 5 bases and J by 1 base. CDR3 size: 17 residues. CDR1 is SGHDT and CDR2 is YYEEEE in the germline V gene. CDR3 coding DNA: TGTGCCAGCAGGAGGACAGGGGCCAAAGGGAACACCGGGGAGCTGTTTTTT. This codes for CASRRTGAKGNTGELFF.

This clonotype was seen a handful of times. The chain combines TRBV4-1 with TRBJ2-7; 7 bases line up with TRBD2. The V and J ends lost 5 bases and 3 bases, in that order; junction bases with no gene match: 10. There are 15 residues in the CDR3. Looked up from germline, CDR1 is MGHRA and CDR2 is YSYEKL. The chain's CDR3 is CASSVLAEGHYEQYF. The CDR3 bases are TGCGCCAGCAGCGTCCTAGCGGAGGGCCACTACGAGCAGTACTTC.

For this clonotype: A read error may explain this, as a much larger clone is one base away. V and J are TRBV7-2 and TRBJ2-5; TRBD1 matches 12 bases. V trimming: 7 bases; J trimming: 5 bases; junction bases outside the gene matches: 8. The CDR3 consists of 15 residues. Germline values: CDR1 SGHTA, CDR2 FQGNSA. DNA for the CDR3: TGTGCCAGCAACGGCGGGACAGGGGGCTTGGAGACCCAGTACTTC. Its protein product is CASNGGTGGLETQYF.